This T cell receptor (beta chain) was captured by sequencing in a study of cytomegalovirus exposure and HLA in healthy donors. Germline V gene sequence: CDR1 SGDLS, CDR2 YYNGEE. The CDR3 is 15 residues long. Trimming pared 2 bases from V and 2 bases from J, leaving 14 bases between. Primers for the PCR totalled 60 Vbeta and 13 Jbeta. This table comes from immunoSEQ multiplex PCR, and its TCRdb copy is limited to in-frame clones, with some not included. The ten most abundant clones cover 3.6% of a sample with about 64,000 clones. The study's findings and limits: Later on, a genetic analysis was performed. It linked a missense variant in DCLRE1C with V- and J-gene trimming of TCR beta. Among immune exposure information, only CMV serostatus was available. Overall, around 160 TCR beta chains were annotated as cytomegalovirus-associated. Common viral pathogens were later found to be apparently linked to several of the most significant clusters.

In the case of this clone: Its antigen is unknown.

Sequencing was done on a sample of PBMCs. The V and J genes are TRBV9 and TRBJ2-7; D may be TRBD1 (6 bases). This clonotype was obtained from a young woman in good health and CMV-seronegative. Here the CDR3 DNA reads TGTGCCAGCAGCGTGGCGACAGGACCAGCCTACGAGCAGTACTTC. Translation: CASSVATGPAYEQYF.